A single sample gave rise to the 13 T cell receptor beta chains below, sequenced in a study of blood T cell repertoires in COVID-19. The protocol was immunoSEQ multiplex PCR, while the TCRdb copy is restricted to in-frame clones and leaves out a portion. The table lists around 190,000 clones, around 85% of them singletons. Input material: peripheral blood. These receptors were obtained from a woman in her forties or fifties with acute or convalescent COVID-19.

V and J are TRBV3-1 (or the pseudogene TRBV3-2) and TRBJ1-2; unclear D gene. Germline V CDR1 and CDR2: LGHDT, YNNKEL (reference sequence). The CDR3 covers 14 residues. V lost 4 bases, J lost 1 base, and 10 bases lay in between. CDR3 sequence (DNA): TGTGCCAGCAGCCCCCGGGGTAATAACTATGGCTACACCTTC. Translated, it gives CASSPRGNNYGYTF.

CDR3 region: CASSQTGVNGYTF. CDR3 nucleotides: TGTGCCAGCAGCCAGACAGGGGTTAATGGCTACACCTTC. The V call is TRBV7-9, the J call TRBJ1-2; TRBD1 agrees at 8 bases. Germline loops: CDR1 SEHNR, CDR2 FQNEAQ (reference sequence). This CDR3 region has 13 residues. Trimming cost V 5 bases and J 6 bases; bases outside gene matches: 5.

This rearrangement joins TRBV10-2 to TRBJ2-1; D may be TRBD2 (6 bases). The CDR3 sequence is 16 residues long. The germline gives CDR1 WSHSY, CDR2 SAAADI. Trimming removed 3 bases from V and 2 bases from J, with 14 bases in between. The DNA of the CDR3 is TGCGCCAGCAGTGATACGGGACTGGAGACCTACAATGAGCAGTTCTTC. Translating gives CASSDTGLETYNEQFF.

The rearrangement links TRBV7-2 to TRBJ2-3, with D possibly matching TRBD1 (5 bases). The V and J ends lost 1 base and 0 bases respectively, with 8 bases between them. This CDR3 is built from 15 residues. Germline assignment: CDR1 SGHTA and CDR2 FQGNSA. The CDR3 reads CASSLDRSSTDTQYF. CDR3 sequence (DNA): TGTGCCAGCAGCTTAGACAGGTCTAGCACAGATACGCAGTATTTT. The full variable domain, in which reference TRBV7-2 and TRBJ2-3 provide the parts outside the CDR3, is GAGVSQSPSNKVTEKGKDVELRCDPISGHTALYWYRQSLGQGLEFLIYFQGNSAPDKSGLPSDRFSAERTGGSVSTLTIQRTQQEDSAVYLCASSLDRSSTDTQYFGPGTRLTVL.

The rearrangement uses TRBV5-5 and TRBJ2-7, with unresolved D. Trimming took off 0 bases at V and 7 bases at J, with 17 bases between the two ends. The CDR3 loop spans 15 amino acids. Germline V lookup: CDR1 SGHKS, CDR2 YYEKEE (reference sequence). CDR3 sequence (DNA): TGTGCCAGCAGCTTGGGCACTATTGGAACCGGGGAGCAGTACTTC. This sequence encodes CASSLGTIGTGEQYF.

DNA of the CDR3: TGTGCCAGTTCAGACACGCCCAGCACTGAAGCTTTCTTT. This translates into CASSDTPSTEAFF. J is TRBJ1-1 and V is TRBV19; unclear D gene. Per germline, CDR1 LNHDA and CDR2 SQIVND (reference sequence). Trimming took 8 bases from V and 4 from J, leaving 14 bases between them. This CDR3 has 13 residues. The full variable domain, with the rest looked up from reference TRBV19 and TRBJ1-1, is DGGITQSPKYLFRKEGQNVTLSCEQNLNHDAMYWYRQDPGQGLRLIYYSQIVNDFQKGDIAEGYSVSREKKESFPLTVTSAQKNPTAFYLCASSDTPSTEAFFGQGTRLTVV.

The V call is TRBV7-9, the J call TRBJ2-7; 9 nucleotides match TRBD1. The junction had 13 bases not matched to a gene; V was cut back by 3 bases and J by 4 bases. Germline CDR1 SEHNR, CDR2 FQNEAQ (reference sequence). The CDR3 has 17 residues. The CDR3 reads CASSLPRDRVVGYEQYF. CDR3 nucleotides: TGTGCCAGCAGCTTGCCTAGGGACAGGGTCGTAGGATACGAGCAGTACTTC.

This clone was counted between two and nine times. The CDR3 DNA reads as TGCAGCGCTCAGGACAGGGTTAACACTGAAGCTTTCTTT. Its protein product is CSAQDRVNTEAFF. The V call is TRBV29-1, the J call TRBJ1-1; 8 nucleotides agree with TRBD1. This CDR3 region has 13 residues. From germline, CDR1 is SQVTM and CDR2 ANQGSEA. The trim removed 7 bases at V and 2 bases at J, leaving 6 bases unmatched.

There are many counts of this clone. The chain employs TRBV14 and TRBJ2-7, with 9 bases fitting TRBD2. The CDR3 contains 16 residues. Germline values: CDR1 SGHDN, CDR2 FVKESK. V shed 0 bases, J shed 5 bases, and the junction held 8 bases outside the gene matches. The CDR3 loop reads CASSQDVAGESHEQYF. The CDR3 region has the DNA TGTGCCAGCAGCCAAGACGTAGCGGGGGAGAGCCACGAGCAGTACTTC.

The chain employs TRBV28 and TRBJ1-5; the match to TRBD1 covers 8 bases. The CDR3 sequence is 14 residues long. Germline V gene data show CDR1 as MDHEN and CDR2 as SYDVKM. V trimming: 4 bases; J trimming: 6 bases; junction bases outside the gene matches: 5. The CDR3 nucleotides read TGTGCCAGCAGTTCCAGGGGGCGCGGTCAGCCCCAGCATTTT. Encoded protein: CASSSRGRGQPQHF. The full variable domain, its missing parts supplied by reference TRBV28 and TRBJ1-5, is DVKVTQSSRYLVKRTGEKVFLECVQDMDHENMFWYRQDPGLGLRLIYFSYDVKMKEKGDIPEGYSVSREKKERFSLILESASTNQTSMYLCASSSRGRGQPQHFGDGTRLSIL.

The chain joins TRBV6-5 to TRBJ1-5, with a weak D call TRBD1 (5 bases). This CDR3 has 15 amino acids. V was pared by 7 bases and J by 3 bases, with 16 bases between. Per the germline V gene, CDR1 is MNHEY and CDR2 is SVGAGI. This CDR3 reads CASNWGVIDNQPQHF. The CDR3, as DNA: TGTGCCAGCAACTGGGGGGTCATCGACAATCAGCCCCAGCATTTT.

CDR3 nucleotides: TGTGCCAGCAGCTTATCTAGGACAGGGGGGATGGAGACCCAGTACTTC. It encodes CASSLSRTGGMETQYF. The chain joins TRBV7-2 to TRBJ2-5, with 10 bases identical to TRBD1. CDR3 size: 16 residues. In germline, CDR1 is SGHTA, CDR2 FQGNSA. The junction had 8 bases not matched to a gene; V was cut back by 2 bases and J by 5 bases.

This rearrangement joins TRBV19 to TRBJ2-2, with 11 bases that match TRBD2. CDR1 is LNHDA and CDR2 is SQIVND in the germline V gene (reference sequence). The CDR3 spans 16 residues. Unmatched junction bases numbered 9, after V lost 5 bases and J lost 7 bases. The CDR3 spells CASSPRSGGALGELFF. CDR3 nucleotides: TGTGCCAGTAGTCCCCGTAGCGGGGGGGCCCTCGGGGAGCTGTTTTTT.